This T cell receptor beta chain was found in a study of T cell changes during pregnancy in multiple sclerosis. Produced via immunoSEQ multiplex PCR; TCRdb's table is partial and in-frame only. The table has some 60,000 clones, 93% seen once. V lost 1 base and J lost 5; bases outside the gene matches: 8. This CDR3 has 16 amino acids. The germline gives CDR1 SEHNR, CDR2 FQNEAQ (reference sequence). Sequencing was performed on peripheral blood, taken after pregnancy. The receptor comes from a female donor with multiple sclerosis, enrolled in a pregnancy study. The rearrangement uses TRBV7-9 and TRBJ2-5; TRBD2 aligns across 9 bases. The CDR3: CASSLVSGSVRETQYF. CDR3 coding DNA: TGTGCCAGCAGCTTAGTTAGCGGGAGTGTCCGGGAGACCCAGTACTTC.